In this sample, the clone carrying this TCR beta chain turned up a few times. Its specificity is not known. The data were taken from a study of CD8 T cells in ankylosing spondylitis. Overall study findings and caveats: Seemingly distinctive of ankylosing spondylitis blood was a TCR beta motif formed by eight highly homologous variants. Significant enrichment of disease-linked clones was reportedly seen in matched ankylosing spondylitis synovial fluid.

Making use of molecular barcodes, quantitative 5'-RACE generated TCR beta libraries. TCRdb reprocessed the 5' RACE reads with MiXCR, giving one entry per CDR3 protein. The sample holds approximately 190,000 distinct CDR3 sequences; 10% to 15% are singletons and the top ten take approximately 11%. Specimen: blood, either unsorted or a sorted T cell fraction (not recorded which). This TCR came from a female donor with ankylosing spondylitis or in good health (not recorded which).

CDR3 bases: TGTGCCAGCAGTACTGGACAGGGAGAGACCCAGTACTTC. It is translated as CASSTGQGETQYF. The genes are TRBV6-5 and TRBJ2-5; 8 bases match TRBD1. The CDR3 has 13 residues. With V trimmed by 5 bases and J by 4 bases, 3 bases remained unmatched. CDR1 and CDR2 from the germline V gene are MNHEY and SVGAGI.